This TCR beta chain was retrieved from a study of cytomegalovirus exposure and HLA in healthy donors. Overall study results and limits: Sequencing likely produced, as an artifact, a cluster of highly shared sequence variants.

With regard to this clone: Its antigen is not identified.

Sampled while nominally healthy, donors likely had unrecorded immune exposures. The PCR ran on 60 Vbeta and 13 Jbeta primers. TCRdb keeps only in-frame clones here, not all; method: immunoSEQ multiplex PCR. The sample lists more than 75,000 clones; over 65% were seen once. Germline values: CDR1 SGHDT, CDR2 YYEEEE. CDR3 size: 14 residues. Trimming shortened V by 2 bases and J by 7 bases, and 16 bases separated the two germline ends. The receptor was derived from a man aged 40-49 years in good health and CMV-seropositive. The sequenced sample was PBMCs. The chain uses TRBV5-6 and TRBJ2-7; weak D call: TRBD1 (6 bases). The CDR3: CASSLRPTGGEQYF. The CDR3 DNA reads TGTGCCAGCAGCTTAAGGCCGACAGGCGGGGAGCAGTACTTC.